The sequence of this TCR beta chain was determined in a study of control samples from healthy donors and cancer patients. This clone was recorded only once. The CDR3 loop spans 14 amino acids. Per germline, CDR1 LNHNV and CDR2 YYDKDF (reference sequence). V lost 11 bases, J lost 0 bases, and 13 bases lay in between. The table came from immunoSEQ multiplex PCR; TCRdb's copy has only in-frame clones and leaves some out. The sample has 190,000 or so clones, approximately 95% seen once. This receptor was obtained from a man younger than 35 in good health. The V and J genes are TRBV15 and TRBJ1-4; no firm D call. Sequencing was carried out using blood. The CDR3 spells CASGEGATNEKLFF. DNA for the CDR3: TGTGCCTCCGGCGAGGGAGCAACTAATGAAAAACTGTTTTTT.